This T cell receptor beta chain was sequenced in a study of blood T cell repertoires in COVID-19. Whole-study context: Both acute and convalescent COVID-19 samples were obtained from the United States, Italy and Spain. The cDNA or gDNA used as material had been derived from T cells, B-cell-depleted T cells, or PBMCs.

The data were produced by immunoSEQ multiplex PCR, yet TCRdb's version contains in-frame clones alone and is incomplete. The table lists 110,000 or so clones, 82% of them singletons. The CDR3 loop spans 12 amino acids. The V and J ends lost 6 bases and 7 bases, in that order; junction bases with no gene match: 6. From germline, CDR1 is MNHEY and CDR2 SMNVEV (reference sequence). This clonotype originated in a human donor in a cohort sampled during active COVID-19. Source material: peripheral blood. The V gene is TRBV27, the J gene TRBJ2-7; TRBD1 matches 7 bases. DNA for the CDR3: TGTGCCAGCAGATCCAGGGGGTGGGAGCAGTACTTC. Protein: CASRSRGWEQYF.